Below, 9 T cell receptor beta chains from the same sample are listed, as sequenced in a study of T-cell memory formation after mild COVID-19. TCRdb used MiXCR to reprocess the 5' RACE reads, holding one entry per CDR3 protein. The sample records a few hundred thousand distinct CDR3 sequences, more than 20% being singletons. Source material: PBMCs or a T cell subset sorted from them (not recorded which). The receptor source for this set is an adult woman who had mild COVID-19 (a few samples of this study predate the infection). Cell type and time point are not known.

V is TRBV29-1 and J is TRBJ1-3; perhaps TRBD1 as D (6 bases). Deletions cut 7 bases from V and 0 bases from J, with 16 bases between. Germline V gives CDR1 SQVTM, CDR2 ANQGSEA. The length of the CDR3 is 15 residues. The DNA for the CDR3 is TGCAGCGCAGGGGTATCGGCGGGCTCTGGAAACACCATATATTTT. It specifies CSAGVSAGSGNTIYF. Full variable domain (remainder filled in from reference TRBV29-1 and TRBJ1-3): SAVISQKPSRDICQRGTSLTIQCQVDSQVTMMFWYRQQPGQSLTLIATANQGSEATYESGFVIDKFPISRPNLTFSTLTVSNMSPEDSSIYLCSAGVSAGSGNTIYFGEGSWLTVV.

This clonotype appeared a few times. The chain uses TRBV9 and TRBJ1-2; the D is unclear. Germline V gene data show CDR1 as SGDLS and CDR2 as YYNGEE. CDR3 length: 15 amino acids. V lost 0 bases, J lost 1 base, and 10 bases lay in between. CDR3 amino acids: CASSVAVGVNYGYTF. DNA of the CDR3: TGTGCCAGCAGCGTAGCGGTTGGCGTTAACTATGGCTACACCTTC.

V usage is TRBV2 and J usage is TRBJ1-1, with D hard to call. The CDR3 is made up of 13 amino acids. The V end was cut by 3 bases, the J end by 7 bases, with 12 bases between. In germline, CDR1 is SNHLY, CDR2 FYNNEI. In DNA, the CDR3 is TGTGCCAGCAGTGATATACAGCGGATTGAAGCTTTCTTT. This gives the protein CASSDIQRIEAFF.

This clonotype was picked up many times. This rearrangement joins TRBV5-6 to TRBJ2-7; 8 positions match TRBD1. The CDR3 loop spans 14 amino acids. J was trimmed by 3 bases and V by 4 bases; bases with no gene match: 6. From germline, CDR1 is SGHDT and CDR2 YYEEEE. The CDR3 spells CASSLGTGYYEQYF. The CDR3 DNA follows: TGTGCCAGCAGCCTCGGGACAGGATACTACGAGCAGTACTTC.

The DNA for the CDR3 is TGTGCCATCAGTGAGGGGACAGGGGCCACAGATACGCAGTATTTT. It translates to CAISEGTGATDTQYF. The chain couples TRBV10-3 to TRBJ2-3, with 10 positions matching TRBD1. The trim removed 2 bases at V and 2 bases at J, leaving 1 base unmatched. The CDR3 runs to 15 residues. Germline assignment: CDR1 ENHRY and CDR2 SYGVKD.

A few counts support this clonotype. The V and J genes are TRBV18 and TRBJ2-1; possible D gene TRBD2, 6 bases. Germline V gene lookup returns CDR1 KGHSH and CDR2 LQKENI. V was clipped by 2 bases and J by 3 bases, with 14 bases between them. The CDR3 spans 16 residues. The CDR3 coding sequence is TGTGCCAGCTCACCAATTAGACTAGTGGACTACAATGAGCAGTTCTTC. Its translation: CASSPIRLVDYNEQFF.

The rearrangement uses TRBV18 and TRBJ2-3, with 8 nucleotides matching TRBD1. Germline lookup yields CDR1 KGHSH and CDR2 LQKENI. V was pared by 6 bases and J by 1 base, with 3 bases of the junction left unmatched. The length of the CDR3 is 14 residues. The CDR3 coding sequence is TGTGCCAGCTCCAAGACAGGGGGCACAGATACGCAGTATTTT. Translated, it gives CASSKTGGTDTQYF.

This clonotype was counted between two and nine times. The V and J genes are TRBV27 and TRBJ2-7; D remains unclear. The V end was cut by 8 bases, the J end by 3 bases, with 8 bases between. The CDR3 spans 11 residues. Germline V CDR1 and CDR2: MNHEY, SMNVEV (reference sequence). The CDR3, as DNA: TGTGCCAGCGGTAGGATCTACGAGCAGTACTTC. This sequence encodes CASGRIYEQYF.

The chain uses TRBV6-5 and TRBJ1-2, with D uncertain. Germline-derived CDR1 and CDR2 are MNHEY and SVGAGI. The CDR3 is 14 residues long. V lost 0 bases and J lost 5, with 10 bases in between. The CDR3 region has the DNA TGTGCCAGCAGTTACTCGATCAGTTCTTATGGCTACACCTTC. This encodes CASSYSISSYGYTF.